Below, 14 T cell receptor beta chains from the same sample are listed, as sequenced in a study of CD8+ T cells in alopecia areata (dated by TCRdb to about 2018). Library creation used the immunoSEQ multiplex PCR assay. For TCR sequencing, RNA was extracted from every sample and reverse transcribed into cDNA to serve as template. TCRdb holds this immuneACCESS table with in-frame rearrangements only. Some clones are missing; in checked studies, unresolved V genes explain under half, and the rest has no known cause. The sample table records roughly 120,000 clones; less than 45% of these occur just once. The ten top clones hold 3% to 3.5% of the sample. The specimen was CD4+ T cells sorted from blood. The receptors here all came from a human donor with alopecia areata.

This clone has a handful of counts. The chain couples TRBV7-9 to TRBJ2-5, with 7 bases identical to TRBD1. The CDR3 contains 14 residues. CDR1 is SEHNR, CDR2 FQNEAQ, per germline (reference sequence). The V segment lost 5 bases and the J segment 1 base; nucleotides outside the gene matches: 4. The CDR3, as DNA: TGTGCCAGCAGCAGGAACAGGGGCCAAGAGACCCAGTACTTC. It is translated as CASSRNRGQETQYF. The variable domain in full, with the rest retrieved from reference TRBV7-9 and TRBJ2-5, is DTGVSQNPRHKITKRGQNVTFRCDPISEHNRLYWYRQTLGQGPEFLTYFQNEAQLEKSRLLSDRFSAERPKGSFSTLEIQRTEQGDSAMYLCASSRNRGQETQYFGPGTRLLVL.

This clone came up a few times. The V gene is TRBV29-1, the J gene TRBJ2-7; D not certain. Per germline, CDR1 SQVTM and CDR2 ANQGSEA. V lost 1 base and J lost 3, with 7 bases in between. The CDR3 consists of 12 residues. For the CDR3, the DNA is TGCAGCGTTGAAGTGGCCGGCTACGAGCAGTACTTC. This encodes CSVEVAGYEQYF.

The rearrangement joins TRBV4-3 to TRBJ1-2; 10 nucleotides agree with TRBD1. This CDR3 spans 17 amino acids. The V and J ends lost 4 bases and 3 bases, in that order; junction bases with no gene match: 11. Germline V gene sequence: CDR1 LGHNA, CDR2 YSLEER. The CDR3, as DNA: TGCGCCAGCAGCCCCGCCGGGACAGGGGTAGGCGACTATGGCTACACCTTC. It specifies CASSPAGTGVGDYGYTF.

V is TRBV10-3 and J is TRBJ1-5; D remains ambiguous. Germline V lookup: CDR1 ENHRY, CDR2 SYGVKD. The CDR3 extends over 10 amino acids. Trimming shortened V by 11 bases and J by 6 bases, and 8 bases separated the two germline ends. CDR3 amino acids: CAVESQPQHF. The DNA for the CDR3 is TGTGCCGTGGAGAGTCAGCCCCAGCATTTT.

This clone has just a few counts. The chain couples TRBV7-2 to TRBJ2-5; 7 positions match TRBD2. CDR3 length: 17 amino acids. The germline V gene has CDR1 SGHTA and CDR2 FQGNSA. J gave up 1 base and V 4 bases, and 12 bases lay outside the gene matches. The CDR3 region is CASSYPRGVEGQETQYF. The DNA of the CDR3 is TGTGCCAGCAGCTACCCCCGGGGGGTAGAAGGCCAAGAGACCCAGTACTTC.

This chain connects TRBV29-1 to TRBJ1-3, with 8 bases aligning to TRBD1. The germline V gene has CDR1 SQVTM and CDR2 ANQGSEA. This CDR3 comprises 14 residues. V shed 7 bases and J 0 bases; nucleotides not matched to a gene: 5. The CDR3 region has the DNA TGCAGCGCAAGACAGGGGCACTCTGGAAACACCATATATTTT. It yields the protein CSARQGHSGNTIYF.

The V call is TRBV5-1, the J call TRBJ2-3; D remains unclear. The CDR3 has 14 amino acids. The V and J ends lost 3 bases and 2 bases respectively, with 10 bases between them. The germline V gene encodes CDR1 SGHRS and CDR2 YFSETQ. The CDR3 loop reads CASSSGVSTDTQYF. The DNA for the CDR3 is TGCGCCAGCAGCTCTGGGGTCTCCACAGATACGCAGTATTTT.

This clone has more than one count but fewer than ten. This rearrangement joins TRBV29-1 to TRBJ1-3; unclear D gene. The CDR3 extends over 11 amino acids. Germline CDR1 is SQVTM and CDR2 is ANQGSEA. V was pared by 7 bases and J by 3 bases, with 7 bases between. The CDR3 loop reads CSGLGGNTIYF. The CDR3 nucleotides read TGCAGCGGACTAGGTGGAAACACCATATATTTT.

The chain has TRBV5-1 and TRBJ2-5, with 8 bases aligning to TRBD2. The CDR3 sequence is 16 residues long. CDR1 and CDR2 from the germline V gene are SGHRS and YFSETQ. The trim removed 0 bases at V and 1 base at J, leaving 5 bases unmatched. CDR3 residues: CASSLVVSGTQETQYF. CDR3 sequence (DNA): TGCGCCAGCAGCTTGGTAGTTAGCGGGACCCAAGAGACCCAGTACTTC.

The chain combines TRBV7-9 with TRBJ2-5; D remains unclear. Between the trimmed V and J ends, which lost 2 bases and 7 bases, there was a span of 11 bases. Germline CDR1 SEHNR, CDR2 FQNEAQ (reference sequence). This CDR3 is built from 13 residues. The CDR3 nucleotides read TGTGCCAGCAGCTTAACAGCTGCCGGGACCCAGTACTTC. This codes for CASSLTAAGTQYF.

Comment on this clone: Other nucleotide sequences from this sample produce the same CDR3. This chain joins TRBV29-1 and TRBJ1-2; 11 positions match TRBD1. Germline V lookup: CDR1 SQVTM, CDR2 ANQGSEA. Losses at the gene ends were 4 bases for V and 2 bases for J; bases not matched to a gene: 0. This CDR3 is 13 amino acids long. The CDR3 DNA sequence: TGCAGCGTTGGGGACAGGGGGAACTATGGCTACACCTTC. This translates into CSVGDRGNYGYTF.

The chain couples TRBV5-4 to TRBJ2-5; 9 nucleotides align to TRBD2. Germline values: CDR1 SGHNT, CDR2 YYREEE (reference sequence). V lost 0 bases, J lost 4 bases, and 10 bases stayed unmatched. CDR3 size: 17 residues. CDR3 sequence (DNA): TGTGCCAGCAGCTTGGGCGGGGGGGCCATTCGTCGAGAGACCCAGTACTTC. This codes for CASSLGGGAIRRETQYF.

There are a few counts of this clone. CDR3 coding DNA: TGCAGCGTTGTACTAGCGGGAGGGCCAAATGAGCAGTTCTTC. The encoded protein is CSVVLAGGPNEQFF. The rearrangement links TRBV29-1 to TRBJ2-1; 13 nucleotides agree with TRBD2. The CDR3 consists of 14 residues. Germline assignment: CDR1 SQVTM and CDR2 ANQGSEA. J gave up 7 bases and V 4 bases, and 4 bases lay outside the gene matches.

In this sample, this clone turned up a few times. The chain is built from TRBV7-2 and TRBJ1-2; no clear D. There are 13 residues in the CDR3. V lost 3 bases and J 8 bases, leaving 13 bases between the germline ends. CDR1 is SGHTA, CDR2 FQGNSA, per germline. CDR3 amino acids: CASSLDQNSGYTF. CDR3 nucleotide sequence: TGTGCCAGCAGCTTGGACCAGAATTCCGGCTACACCTTC.